The 24 T cell receptor beta chains below were found in one sample sequenced in a study of graft-versus-host responses after intestinal transplantation. The repertoire was sequenced with immunoSEQ multiplex PCR; TCRdb's copy has only in-frame clones and lacks some. The table records 99,000 or so clones, roughly 87% of them present only once. Antigens for these TCRs are unknown. The sequencing here drew on unstimulated CD4+ T cells sorted from spleen or lymph node cells, taken before intestinal transplant. The receptors were sampled from a human donor who received an intestinal transplant.

The chain joins TRBV19 to TRBJ2-3; 12 bases match TRBD2. Germline trimming cut 7 bases from V and 2 bases from J; bases unmatched to any gene: 4. The germline V gene encodes CDR1 LNHDA and CDR2 SQIVND (reference sequence). The CDR3 consists of 15 residues. CDR3 sequence (DNA): TGTGCCAGTACTAGCGGGAGGGGGGTCACAGATACGCAGTATTTT. Translated: CASTSGRGVTDTQYF.

The chain links TRBV19 to TRBJ2-7; 9 bases are a match to TRBD1. Germline loops: CDR1 LNHDA, CDR2 SQIVND (reference sequence). V lost 5 bases and J lost 7; bases outside the gene matches: 9. The CDR3 runs 14 residues. The CDR3 DNA is TGTGCCAGTAGTCCGCGGACAGGGGCGGGTGAGCAGTACTTC. Its protein product is CASSPRTGAGEQYF.

The J gene is TRBJ2-5, the V gene TRBV5-6, with D possibly TRBD1 on 6 matching bases. The V gene's germline CDR1 is SGHDT and CDR2 YYEEEE. Trimming stripped 1 base from V and 2 bases from J, with 18 bases between. The CDR3 runs to 17 residues. CDR3 bases: TGTGCCAGCAGCTTGCTCTTCGTAGGACAGAAGCAAGAGACCCAGTACTTC. This codes for CASSLLFVGQKQETQYF.

The chain combines TRBV6-5 with TRBJ2-3; TRBD1 might be the D (6 bases). Germline CDR1 and CDR2: MNHEY and SVGAGI. The ends were cut back, 7 bases at V and 2 bases at J, with 10 bases in the middle. The length of the CDR3 is 13 residues. The CDR3 reads CASTRDNTDTQYF. DNA of the CDR3: TGTGCCAGCACCCGGGACAACACAGATACGCAGTATTTT.

The chain joins TRBV11-2 to TRBJ1-3, with D possibly being TRBD1 (5 bases). The CDR3 is made up of 15 amino acids. CDR1 and CDR2 from the germline V gene are SGHAT and FQNNGV. Trimming took off 2 bases at V and 4 bases at J, with 12 bases between the two ends. The CDR3 protein is CASSLSSGGGNTIYF. The CDR3 nucleotides read TGTGCCAGCAGCTTATCCTCTGGGGGAGGAAACACCATATATTTT.

The J gene is TRBJ2-7, the V gene TRBV10-3; the D is unclear. V was trimmed by 0 bases and J by 2 bases, leaving 11 bases between them. CDR3 size: 15 residues. The germline gives CDR1 ENHRY, CDR2 SYGVKD. CDR3 in amino acids: CAISESRTATYEQYF. CDR3 in DNA: TGTGCCATCAGTGAGTCTAGGACGGCCACCTACGAGCAGTACTTC.

The chain has TRBV11-2 and TRBJ1-3; a weak D match, TRBD1 (5 bases). Trimming removed 5 bases from V and 0 bases from J, with 11 bases in between. Germline loops: CDR1 SGHAT, CDR2 FQNNGV. The CDR3 has 15 residues. CDR3 nucleotides: TGTGCCAGCAGCCCCGACAGTCCCTCTGGAAACACCATATATTTT. Its translation: CASSPDSPSGNTIYF. The full variable domain, rest sourced from reference TRBV11-2 and TRBJ1-3, is EAGVAQSPRYKIIEKRQSVAFWCNPISGHATLYWYQQILGQGPKLLIQFQNNGVVDDSQLPKDRFSAERLKGVDSTLKIQPAKLEDSAVYLCASSPDSPSGNTIYFGEGSWLTVV.

The CDR3: CASSRQAGELFF. The CDR3 bases are TGTGCCAGCTCACGACAGGCCGGGGAGCTGTTTTTT. The gene calls are TRBV18 and TRBJ2-2; D is perhaps TRBD1 (6 bases). The V and J ends lost 4 bases and 6 bases respectively, with 6 bases between them. The length of the CDR3 is 12 residues. Germline assignment: CDR1 KGHSH and CDR2 LQKENI. Full variable domain (remainder filled in from reference TRBV18 and TRBJ2-2): NAGVMQNPRHLVRRRGQEARLRCSPMKGHSHVYWYRQLPEEGLKFMVYLQKENIIDESGMPKERFSAEFPKEGPSILRIQQVVRGDSAAYFCASSRQAGELFFGEGSRLTVL.

J is TRBJ2-7 and V is TRBV28, with 12 bases matching TRBD2. The J segment lost 4 bases and the V segment lost 4 bases, leaving 8 bases of the junction unmatched. Germline V CDR1 and CDR2: MDHEN, SYDVKM. The CDR3 has 16 amino acids. Here the CDR3 reads CASSSQASGRVYEQYF. The CDR3, as DNA: TGTGCCAGCAGTTCCCAGGCTAGCGGGAGGGTATACGAGCAGTACTTC. The full variable domain, its missing parts supplied by reference TRBV28 and TRBJ2-7, is DVKVTQSSRYLVKRTGEKVFLECVQDMDHENMFWYRQDPGLGLRLIYFSYDVKMKEKGDIPEGYSVSREKKERFSLILESASTNQTSMYLCASSSQASGRVYEQYFGPGTRLTVT.

The chain joins TRBV6-5 to TRBJ2-3; D possibly corresponds to TRBD2 (5 bases). Per the germline V gene, CDR1 is MNHEY and CDR2 is SVGAGI. Trimming cost V 2 bases and J 3 bases, with 6 bases left between them. The CDR3 length is 13 residues. The CDR3 protein is CASSYGRTDTQYF. Written as DNA, the CDR3 is TGTGCCAGCAGTTACGGGAGAACAGATACGCAGTATTTT.

V usage is TRBV6-1 and J usage is TRBJ2-5; 7 positions agree with TRBD2. The DNA matches TRBJ2-7 better at its end, which makes the J call doubtful. This CDR3 contains 15 residues. Germline-derived CDR1 and CDR2 are MNHNS and SASEGT. In DNA form, the CDR3 reads TGTGCCAGCAGTGAAATTTGGGGGGGACCCTACGAGCAGTACTTC. Its translation is CASSEIWGGPYEQYF.

CDR3: CATSLTGQVSPLHF. The CDR3 DNA reads TGTGCCACCAGCCTTACAGGGCAGGTTTCACCCCTCCACTTT. The chain uses TRBV15 and TRBJ1-6; tentative D call: TRBD1 (6 bases). The V and J ends lost 5 bases and 9 bases respectively, with 14 bases between them. Germline V gene sequence: CDR1 LNHNV, CDR2 YYDKDF (reference sequence). The CDR3 spans 14 residues.

This chain links TRBV11-2 with TRBJ2-1; 8 bases line up with TRBD2. Germline V CDR1 and CDR2: SGHAT, FQNNGV. The V and J ends lost 5 bases and 4 bases, in that order; junction bases with no gene match: 13. The CDR3 totals 17 residues. The CDR3 DNA follows: TGTGCCAGCAGCCCCCGCTTATCCGGGGGGGGTTACAATGAGCAGTTCTTC. This translates into CASSPRLSGGGYNEQFF.

This clone was seen just once. The rearrangement uses TRBV4-1 and TRBJ2-1, with D hard to call. The germline V gene encodes CDR1 MGHRA and CDR2 YSYEKL. CDR3 length equals 17 residues. Trimming took 1 base from V and 4 from J, leaving 17 bases between them. The CDR3: CASSQARLVALYNEQFF. CDR3 nucleotides: TGCGCCAGCAGCCAAGCCCGACTCGTAGCCCTATACAATGAGCAGTTCTTC.

The V call is TRBV28, the J call TRBJ2-5; D is ambiguous. This CDR3 has 11 amino acids. CDR1 and CDR2 (germline): MDHEN, SYDVKM. Trimming took 7 bases from V and 5 from J, leaving 8 bases between them. The CDR3 DNA reads TGTGCCAGCAACACGTGGGAGACCCAGTACTTC. It translates to CASNTWETQYF.

V usage is TRBV7-9 and J usage is TRBJ2-5, with 12 bases aligning to TRBD2. The CDR3 runs 15 residues. The trim removed 4 bases at V and 5 bases at J, leaving 5 bases unmatched. CDR1 is SEHNR, CDR2 FQNEAQ, per germline (reference sequence). The DNA of the CDR3 is TGTGCCAGCAGCTGGGGACTAGCGGGTAGGGAGACCCAGTACTTC. Amino acid sequence: CASSWGLAGRETQYF.

The chain links TRBV6-5 to TRBJ1-2; tentatively, D is TRBD1 (5 bases). Germline-derived CDR1 and CDR2 are MNHEY and SVGAGI. The germline V and J ends were trimmed by 2 bases and 4 bases, with 14 bases remaining between them. The CDR3 is 15 residues long. CDR3 protein: CASSYIAQGGYGYTF. CDR3 DNA sequence: TGTGCCAGCAGTTACATTGCCCAGGGAGGCTATGGCTACACCTTC.

The chain carries TRBV5-1 and TRBJ2-5, with D perhaps matching TRBD1 (6 bases). The CDR3 is made up of 13 amino acids. The germline V and J ends were trimmed by 1 base and 5 bases, with 9 bases remaining between them. Germline loops: CDR1 SGHRS, CDR2 YFSETQ. Written as DNA, the CDR3 is TGCGCCAGCAGCTTGCACAGGGTTGAGACCCAGTACTTC. This gives the protein CASSLHRVETQYF. The variable domain in full, completed from reference TRBV5-1 and TRBJ2-5, reads KAGVTQTPRYLIKTRGQQVTLSCSPISGHRSVSWYQQTPGQGLQFLFEYFSETQRNKGNFPGRFSGRQFSNSRSEMNVSTLELGDSALYLCASSLHRVETQYFGPGTRLLVL.

The chain uses TRBV11-2 and TRBJ1-1; a possible D gene is TRBD1 (6 bases). CDR3 length: 18 residues. V was cut by 6 bases and J by 0 bases, with 23 bases left in between. Per germline, CDR1 SGHAT and CDR2 FQNNGV. This CDR3 reads CASSSGQLLRPMNTEAFF. The CDR3 DNA reads TGTGCCAGCAGTTCCGGACAGCTGTTAAGACCCATGAACACTGAAGCTTTCTTT.

The rearrangement uses TRBV2 and TRBJ2-7; D possibly uses TRBD1 or TRBD2 (6 bases each). The CDR3 is 15 amino acids. CDR1 is SNHLY, CDR2 FYNNEI, per germline. V shed 6 bases and J shed 0 bases, with 15 bases lying between them. The DNA of the CDR3 is TGTGCCAGCAGGCGGGGTCCAGGGGCCTCCTACGAGCAGTACTTC. Amino acids: CASRRGPGASYEQYF.

The rearrangement joins TRBV9 to TRBJ1-1; no clear D. This CDR3 comprises 14 residues. The V and J ends lost 6 bases and 0 bases respectively, with 12 bases between them. Germline V lookup: CDR1 SGDLS, CDR2 YYNGEE. The CDR3 nucleotides read TGTGCCAGCAACCCTGGGAACATGAACACTGAAGCTTTCTTT. It is translated as CASNPGNMNTEAFF.

This chain links TRBV6-1 with TRBJ2-5; D possibly corresponds to TRBD2 (6 bases). The V gene lost 6 bases and the J gene lost 3 bases, with 11 bases spanning the gap. CDR1 is MNHNS, CDR2 SASEGT, per germline. This CDR3 is built from 13 residues. CDR3 region: CASSGAGKETQYF. The CDR3 bases are TGTGCCAGCAGCGGTGCGGGAAAAGAGACCCAGTACTTC.

The V gene is TRBV10-3, the J gene TRBJ2-6; TRBD1 agrees at 9 bases. Germline V CDR1 and CDR2: ENHRY, SYGVKD. The CDR3 covers 16 residues. After removal of 6 bases from V and 2 bases from J, the junction contained 5 bases not matched to a gene. CDR3 coding DNA: TGTGCCATCAGCCGGGACAGGGTACCTGGGGCCAACGTCCTGACTTTC. Amino acids: CAISRDRVPGANVLTF.

The chain recombines TRBV11-2 with TRBJ2-1; 13 positions match TRBD2. Trimming removed 3 bases from V and 0 bases from J; junction bases left unmatched: 5. CDR3 length: 18 amino acids. Germline CDR1 SGHAT, CDR2 FQNNGV. CDR3 sequence reads: CASSFGLAGDLSYNEQFF. The DNA for the CDR3 is TGTGCCAGCAGCTTCGGACTAGCGGGGGACCTCTCCTACAATGAGCAGTTCTTC.